This T cell receptor beta chain comes out of a study of shared clonotypes between healthy human individuals. The study's findings and limits: Estimated richness was generally greater in naive than memory subsets.

As for this clone: Its target is not known.

Some clones are missing from TCRdb's copy, which holds only in-frame ones; the method was immunoSEQ multiplex PCR. Of 2 million to 2.5 million clones listed, 85% to 95% were seen once; the top ten hold approximately 0.4%. CDR3 length: 15 amino acids. Germline CDR1 LNHNV, CDR2 YYDKDF (reference sequence). V lost 6 bases to trimming and J lost 7 bases; unmatched junction nucleotides: 11. Sequences were obtained from naive CD4+ T cells from PBMCs. Regarding subset: CD45RA+ positively selected. The V and J genes are TRBV15 and TRBJ2-1; 8 bases map to TRBD2. The receptor comes from a man younger than 30 in good health. Some clones in this sample may be carry-over from other donors' samples. CDR3 nucleotides: TGTGCCACCAGGAGGGGGACTAGGGGCCAAAATGAGCAGTTCTTC. Encoded protein: CATRRGTRGQNEQFF.